Following are 11 T cell receptor beta chains from one sample sequenced in a study of T-cell memory formation after mild COVID-19. Each CDR3 protein gets one entry after TCRdb re-called the 5' RACE reads with MiXCR. The sample has about 200,000 distinct CDR3 sequences, 16% seen once. The source material was PBMCs or a T cell subset sorted from them (not recorded which). All receptors derive from an adult woman who had mild COVID-19 (a few samples of this study predate the infection). Cell type and time point are not known.

This clonotype showed up just a few times. The J gene is TRBJ1-2, the V gene TRBV5-4; no reliable D call. Germline loops: CDR1 SGHNT, CDR2 YYREEE (reference sequence). This CDR3 comprises 16 residues. Trimming shortened V by 4 bases and J by 4 bases, and 20 bases separated the two germline ends. In nucleotides, the CDR3 is TGTGCCAGCAGCCATGGGTGGGAATCTCAACTCTATGGCTACACCTTC. Translation gives CASSHGWESQLYGYTF.

This clonotype was seen more than once but under ten times. The V call is TRBV7-2, the J call TRBJ2-3; 10 bases map to TRBD2. Trimming cost V 4 bases and J 1 base; bases outside gene matches: 5. The CDR3 runs 16 residues. Germline V gene data show CDR1 as SGHTA and CDR2 as FQGNSA. This CDR3 reads CASSSRLAGGTDTQYF. DNA for the CDR3: TGTGCCAGCAGCTCCAGACTAGCGGGTGGCACAGATACGCAGTATTTT. Together with reference TRBV7-2 and TRBJ2-3, the CDR3 gives the full variable domain: GAGVSQSPSNKVTEKGKDVELRCDPISGHTALYWYRQSLGQGLEFLIYFQGNSAPDKSGLPSDRFSAERTGGSVSTLTIQRTQQEDSAVYLCASSSRLAGGTDTQYFGPGTRLTVL.

Only a few counts were recorded for this clonotype. The chain combines TRBV6-5 with TRBJ2-3; the D gene is possibly TRBD2 (5 bases). V gave up 8 bases and J gave up 8 bases, with 20 bases separating them. The CDR3 totals 14 residues. The V gene's germline CDR1 is MNHEY and CDR2 SVGAGI. The CDR3 is CASRLGLAQATQYF. CDR3 DNA: TGTGCCAGCCGCCTCGGACTGGCGCAGGCTACGCAGTATTTT.

This clonotype appeared a few times. The chain has TRBV20-1 and TRBJ2-1; 10 nucleotides line up with TRBD2. V lost 0 bases to trimming and J lost 6 bases; unmatched junction nucleotides: 8. The CDR3 length is 16 residues. Germline CDR1 reads DFQATT; CDR2 reads SNEGSKA (reference sequence). The CDR3 sequence is CSARDRSGLAANEQFF. DNA for the CDR3: TGCAGTGCTAGAGATCGCTCCGGACTAGCGGCCAATGAGCAGTTCTTC.

This clonotype came up a few times. V is TRBV6-5 and J is TRBJ2-7, with TRBD1 identical over 9 bases. V shed 6 bases, J shed 3 bases, and the junction held 3 bases outside the gene matches. The CDR3 runs 13 residues. The germline V gene has CDR1 MNHEY and CDR2 SVGAGI. In DNA, the CDR3 is TGTGCCAGCAGCTACAGGGGGCACTACGAGCAGTACTTC. This gives the protein CASSYRGHYEQYF.

This clonotype was seen only a few times. The rearrangement uses TRBV3-1 and TRBJ2-3; D not resolved. This CDR3 has 13 amino acids. Germline V gene sequence: CDR1 LGHDT, CDR2 YNNKEL (reference sequence). Trimming left V 1 base short and J 14 bases short, with 16 bases between. The CDR3 coding sequence is TGTGCCAGCAGCCAAGGGTCTCTCAGAAAAATGTATTTT. This encodes CASSQGSLRKMYF.

V usage is TRBV4-3 and J usage is TRBJ2-2, with 8 positions matching TRBD2. The CDR3 totals 15 residues. The trim removed 0 bases at V and 6 bases at J, leaving 3 bases unmatched. Germline-derived CDR1 and CDR2 are LGHNA and YSLEER. The CDR3 region is CASSQEGGRSGELFF. CDR3 nucleotide sequence: TGCGCCAGCAGCCAAGAGGGCGGGAGGTCCGGGGAGCTGTTTTTT.

The rearrangement links TRBV7-6 to TRBJ2-1; D remains ambiguous. The CDR3 runs 12 residues. Germline values: CDR1 SGHVS, CDR2 FNYEAQ. V was cut by 5 bases and J by 4 bases, with 6 bases left in between. Written as DNA, the CDR3 is TGTGCCAGCAGCCCGCTTTACAATGAGCAGTTCTTC. Encoded protein: CASSPLYNEQFF.

The rearrangement links TRBV10-3 to TRBJ1-1; 12 nucleotides match TRBD1. The length of the CDR3 is 17 residues. V was clipped by 2 bases and J by 2 bases; unmatched bases: 6. CDR1 and CDR2 (germline): ENHRY, SYGVKD. CDR3 residues: CAISEPRDRGLNTEAFF. Written as DNA, the CDR3 is TGTGCCATCAGTGAGCCCCGGGACAGGGGGCTTAACACTGAAGCTTTCTTT.

This clonotype was counted at least ten times. This chain joins TRBV6-5 and TRBJ1-1; the D gene is possibly TRBD1 (6 bases). Germline CDR1 is MNHEY and CDR2 is SVGAGI. Trimming took off 6 bases at V and 1 base at J, with 12 bases between the two ends. This CDR3 region has 14 residues. CDR3 in DNA: TGTGCCAGCAGGCGGGACATTTGGAACACTGAAGCTTTCTTT. It encodes CASRRDIWNTEAFF.

The rearrangement uses TRBV24-1 and TRBJ2-4, with D possibly being TRBD2 (5 bases). Per germline, CDR1 KGHDR and CDR2 SFDVKD. The CDR3 is made up of 12 amino acids. V was cut by 1 base and J by 8 bases, with 5 bases left in between. The CDR3 spells CATSDFGDIQYF. The CDR3 nucleotides read TGTGCCACCAGTGATTTCGGGGACATTCAGTACTTC.